This T cell receptor beta chain is from a study of tumour-infiltrating T cells in Burkitt lymphoma (TCRdb year 2020). For the wider study: All epidemiological subtypes of Burkitt lymphoma were represented among the roughly 82 patients who made up the cohort. When TCR repertoire data were correlated with clinical outcome, productive clonality turned out to predict both overall and progression-free survival, independent of established prognosticators, age at diagnosis among them.

Looking up the germline V gene yields CDR1 ENHRY and CDR2 SYGVKD. Including the terminal cysteine and phenylalanine, the CDR3 comprises 13 residues. Just the 39-base CDR3 DNA is kept, in frame starting at base 1. The germline V and J ends show losses of 8 bases and 10 bases respectively, and no gene match explains 7 bases of the junction. Beyond this particular receptor, the publication reports: Several public clonotypes were found to be shared across numerous Burkitt lymphoma patients, which suggests a shared tumour neoantigen selection that is absent from diffuse large B-cell lymphoma.

Note on this clone: The specificity of this receptor is unknown. No much larger clone is present one base from it, and per-base qualities are unavailable.

Library preparation was by the immunoSEQ multiplex PCR assay. TCRdb limited this immuneACCESS table to in-frame rearrangements with V and J called. A share of clones is missing; checked studies link under half to unresolved V genes, and the rest is unexplained. The sample data list around 50,000 clones, and around 32% of these were observed just once. Of the sample, approximately 2.6% falls within the top ten clones. The chain was built from TRBV10-3 and TRBJ1-6, and TRBD1 aligns with 8 junction nucleotides. Sequencing used tumor tissue. This receptor was identified in a human donor with Burkitt lymphoma. The CDR3 corresponds to CAIGGTGFSPLHF. The base sequence is TGTGCCATCGGTGGGACAGGCTTCTCACCCCTCCACTTT.